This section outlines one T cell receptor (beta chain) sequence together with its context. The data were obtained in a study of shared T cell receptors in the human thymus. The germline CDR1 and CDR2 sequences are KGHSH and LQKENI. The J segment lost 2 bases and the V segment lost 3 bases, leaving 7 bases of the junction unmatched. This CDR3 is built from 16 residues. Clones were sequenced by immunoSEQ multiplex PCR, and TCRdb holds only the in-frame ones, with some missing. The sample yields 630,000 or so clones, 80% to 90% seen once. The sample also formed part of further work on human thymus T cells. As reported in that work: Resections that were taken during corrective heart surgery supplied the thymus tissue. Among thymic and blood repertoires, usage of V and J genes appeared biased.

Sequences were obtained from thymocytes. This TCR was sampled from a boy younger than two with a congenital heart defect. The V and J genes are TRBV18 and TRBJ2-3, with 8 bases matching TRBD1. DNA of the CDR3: TGTGCCAGCTCACCGGGACAGGCTCTATACACAGATACGCAGTATTTT. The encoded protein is CASSPGQALYTDTQYF.